These 7 T cell receptor beta chains came from one sample sequenced in a study of metastatic and nonmetastatic thyroid tumors. All patients reached thyroid surgery having received no treatment beforehand. From the PCR reads, TCRdb re-called clones with MiXCR. The table includes tens of thousands of clones, less than 25% detected once. Sequenced input: blood. These receptor sequences come from a female donor with papillary thyroid cancer or a benign thyroid nodule (not recorded which). Some clones in this sample may be carry-over from other donors' samples.

This clone has at least ten counts. V usage is TRBV20-1 and J usage is TRBJ2-1; maybe TRBD2 (6 bases). The CDR3 consists of 16 residues. Trimming removed 0 bases at V and 7 bases at J, with 19 bases between. Germline CDR1 reads DFQATT; CDR2 reads SNEGSKA (reference sequence). The CDR3 bases are TGCAGTGCTAGAGATCAGAGACTAGTAATAGGTAATGAGCAGTTCTTC. Translating it yields CSARDQRLVIGNEQFF.

This clone came up many times. This sequence joins TRBV3-1 and TRBJ2-7, with 8 bases fitting TRBD2. Germline V gene sequence: CDR1 LGHDT, CDR2 YNNKEL (reference sequence). Trimming cost V 4 bases and J 5 bases; bases outside gene matches: 10. This CDR3 region has 15 residues. Here the CDR3 reads CASSPPGGRIDEQYF. CDR3 DNA: TGTGCCAGCAGCCCCCCGGGCGGGAGGATTGACGAGCAGTACTTC.

This clone has ten or more counts. The chain combines TRBV20-1 with TRBJ2-5, with 8 positions matching TRBD2. This CDR3 spans 14 amino acids. The germline gives CDR1 DFQATT, CDR2 SNEGSKA (reference sequence). Losses at the gene ends were 3 bases for V and 3 bases for J; bases not matched to a gene: 6. In nucleotides, the CDR3 is TGCAGTGCTAGTTTCCCGGGACTAGAAGAGACCCAGTACTTC. Translating gives CSASFPGLEETQYF.

At least ten counts were recorded for this clone. This chain connects TRBV19 to TRBJ2-1; possible D gene TRBD2, 7 bases. The germline V gene encodes CDR1 LNHDA and CDR2 SQIVND (reference sequence). The CDR3 is 13 amino acids. The V end was cut by 5 bases, the J end by 7 bases, with 12 bases between. The CDR3 sequence: CASSLEGGNEQFF. In DNA form, the CDR3 reads TGTGCCAGTAGTCTGGAGGGGGGGAATGAGCAGTTCTTC.

In its sample, this clone was seen many times. The chain joins TRBV20-1 to TRBJ2-7; 8 bases are shared with TRBD2. Looked up from germline, CDR1 is DFQATT and CDR2 is SNEGSKA (reference sequence). This CDR3 is 14 amino acids long. Trimming took 2 bases from V and 2 from J; bases not matched to a gene: 5. The CDR3 sequence: CSARLSGGPYEQYF. The CDR3 DNA sequence: TGCAGTGCTAGACTCTCGGGAGGGCCCTACGAGCAGTACTTC.

The table lists this clone with many counts. This chain uses TRBV11-3 with TRBJ2-1; perhaps TRBD2 as D (6 bases). Germline CDR1 SGHNT, CDR2 YENEEA. This CDR3 comprises 14 residues. The V and J ends lost 5 bases and 10 bases respectively, with 18 bases between them. The CDR3, as DNA: TGTGCCAGCAGCCCTGGAGGGGAAAGGGGCGAGCAGTTCTTC. It encodes CASSPGGERGEQFF.

This clone was seen ten or more times. The chain couples TRBV7-8 to TRBJ2-7; D is ambiguous. Trimming left V 1 base short and J 5 bases short, with 6 bases between. The CDR3 loop spans 12 amino acids. Germline V gene data show CDR1 as SGHVS and CDR2 as FQNEAQ. CDR3 in amino acids: CASSLVGNEQYF. CDR3 nucleotides: TGTGCCAGCAGCTTAGTAGGGAACGAGCAGTACTTC.